The present TCR beta chain was sequenced within a study of spatial heterogeneity in lung cancer. CDR1 and CDR2 (germline): LNHNV, YYDKDF (reference sequence). The CDR3 totals 12 residues. V lost 0 bases and J 9 bases, leaving 6 bases between the germline ends. TCRdb fed the 5' RACE reads into MiXCR, producing one record per CDR3 protein. The table lists approximately 38,000 distinct CDR3 sequences, about 5.8% of them singletons, with roughly 10% in the top ten. As to time point: sample taken at primary tumor resection. Extraction of whole RNA from tumor, nontumor lung or frozen PBMC preceded unsorted sequencing. This clonotype was counted at least ten times.

The V call is TRBV15, the J call TRBJ2-1; no clear D. This material consisted of PBMCs, taken at surgery. This receptor was identified in a male donor with early-stage non-small cell lung cancer. The CDR3 DNA reads as TGTGCCACCAGCAGAGATCGTGGTGAGCAGTTCTTC. Residues: CATSRDRGEQFF.